Listed here is a single TCR beta chain. This clonotype was observed a few times. The target of this receptor is not known. Per-nucleotide qualities are absent, and no much larger clonotype sits a single base away. This entry belongs to a study of CD4 and CD8 cells across lung adenocarcinoma regions (dated by TCRdb to the late 2010s). For the study in its entirety: The study compared tumor centers with tumor margins to examine intratumor heterogeneity of the T cell receptor repertoire.

Donors were patients with localized lung adenocarcinoma, a subtype of non-small cell lung cancer. These samples came from the margins of localized lung adenocarcinomas. For TCR repertoire analysis, CD8+ T cells from tumor tissue were profiled apart from CD4+ T cells. Receptor libraries were prepared by PCR. Sequencing was carried out with a HiSeq X Ten. The raw public data were reprocessed by TCRdb itself: fastp quality trimming at Q25, MiXCR clonotype calling, in-frame beta chains only. CDR3 protein sequences are deduplicated, and each keeps its most common genes and DNA. Here the sample has 9,500 to 12,000 distinct CDR3 sequences; under 50% occur a single time. The ten largest clonotypes hold about 33% of the sample. The receptor was derived from a male donor with lung adenocarcinoma. The CD4 and CD8 labels of this study may be unreliable. The specimen was CD8+ T cells from the margin of a lung tumor. The sample's cell subset or site label, in plain terms: tumor margin region.

DNA sequence: TGCAGTGCTAGACGTCCCGACTCCTACAATGAGCAGTTCTTC. Translated, it reads CSARRPDSYNEQFF. The V and J genes are TRBV20-1 and TRBJ2-1; the D gene lacks a confident call. Sequences DFQATT (CDR1) and SNEGSKA (CDR2) are obtained from the germline V gene (reference sequence). Measured from the cysteine to the phenylalanine, the CDR3 is 14 residues long. CDR3 DNA only is kept here, 42 bases in frame from base 1. V and J lose 2 bases and 0 bases, and a span of 8 bases separates them.